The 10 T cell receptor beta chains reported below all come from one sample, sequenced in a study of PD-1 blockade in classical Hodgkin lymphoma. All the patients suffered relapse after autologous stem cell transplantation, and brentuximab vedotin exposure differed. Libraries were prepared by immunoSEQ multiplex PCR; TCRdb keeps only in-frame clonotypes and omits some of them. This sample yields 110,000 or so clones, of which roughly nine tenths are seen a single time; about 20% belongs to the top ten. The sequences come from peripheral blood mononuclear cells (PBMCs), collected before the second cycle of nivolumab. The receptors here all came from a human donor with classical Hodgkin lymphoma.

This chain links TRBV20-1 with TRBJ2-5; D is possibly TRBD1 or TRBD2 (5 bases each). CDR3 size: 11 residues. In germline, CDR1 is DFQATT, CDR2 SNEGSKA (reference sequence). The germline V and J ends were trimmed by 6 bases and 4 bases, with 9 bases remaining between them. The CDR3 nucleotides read TGCAGTGCCGACAGCGGAGAGACCCAGTACTTC. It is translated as CSADSGETQYF.

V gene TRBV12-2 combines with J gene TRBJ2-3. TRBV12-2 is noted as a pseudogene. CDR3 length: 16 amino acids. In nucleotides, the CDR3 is TGTGCAAGTCGCTTAGCGCGTCGCATACACACAGATACGCAGTATTTT. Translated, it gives CASRLARRIHTDTQYF.

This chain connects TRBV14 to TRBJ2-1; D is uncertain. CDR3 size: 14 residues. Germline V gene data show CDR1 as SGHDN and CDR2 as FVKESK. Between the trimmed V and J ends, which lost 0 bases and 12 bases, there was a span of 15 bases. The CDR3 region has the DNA TGTGCCAGCAGCCAAGATCGCCCTCCCCCGGCGCAGTTCTTC. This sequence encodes CASSQDRPPPAQFF.

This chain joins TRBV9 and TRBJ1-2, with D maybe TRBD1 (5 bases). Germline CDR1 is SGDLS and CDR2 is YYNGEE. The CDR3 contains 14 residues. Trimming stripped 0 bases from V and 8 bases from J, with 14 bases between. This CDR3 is CASSVEGQGGGYTF. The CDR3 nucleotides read TGTGCCAGCAGCGTAGAAGGGCAGGGTGGGGGCTACACCTTC.

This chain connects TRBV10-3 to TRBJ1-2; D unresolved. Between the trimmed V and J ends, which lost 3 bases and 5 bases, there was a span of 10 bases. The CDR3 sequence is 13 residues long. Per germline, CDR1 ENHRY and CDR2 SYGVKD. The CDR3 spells CAISDRLAYGYTF. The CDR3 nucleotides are TGTGCCATCAGTGATAGGCTAGCGTATGGCTACACCTTC.

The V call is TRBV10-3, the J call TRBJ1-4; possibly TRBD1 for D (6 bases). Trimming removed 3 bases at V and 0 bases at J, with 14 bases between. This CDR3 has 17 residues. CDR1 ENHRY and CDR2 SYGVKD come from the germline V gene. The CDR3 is CAISEEGVPATNEKLFF. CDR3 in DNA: TGTGCCATCAGTGAAGAGGGGGTCCCAGCAACTAATGAAAAACTGTTTTTT.

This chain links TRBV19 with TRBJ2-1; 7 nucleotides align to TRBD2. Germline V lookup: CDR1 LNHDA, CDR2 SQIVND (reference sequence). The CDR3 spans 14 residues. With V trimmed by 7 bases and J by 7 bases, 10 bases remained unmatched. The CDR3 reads CASTQPGGSNEQFF. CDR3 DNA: TGTGCCAGTACTCAACCGGGAGGATCAAATGAGCAGTTCTTC.

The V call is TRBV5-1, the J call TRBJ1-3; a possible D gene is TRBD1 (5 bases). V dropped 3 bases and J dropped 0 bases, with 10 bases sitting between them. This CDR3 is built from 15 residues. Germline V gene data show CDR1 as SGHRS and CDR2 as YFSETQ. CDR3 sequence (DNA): TGCGCCAGCAGCTCACGGGGGTCCTCTGGAAACACCATATATTTT. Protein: CASSSRGSSGNTIYF.

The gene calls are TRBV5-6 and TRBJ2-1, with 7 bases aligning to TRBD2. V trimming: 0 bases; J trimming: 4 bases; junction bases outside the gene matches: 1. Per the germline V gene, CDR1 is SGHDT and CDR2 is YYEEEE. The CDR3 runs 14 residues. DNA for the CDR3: TGTGCCAGCAGCTTGGGGGGAGGGTACAATGAGCAGTTCTTC. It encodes CASSLGGGYNEQFF. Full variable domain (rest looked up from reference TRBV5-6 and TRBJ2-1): DAGVTQSPTHLIKTRGQQVTLRCSPKSGHDTVSWYQQALGQGPQFIFQYYEEEERQRGNFPDRFSGHQFPNYSSELNVNALLLGDSALYLCASSLGGGYNEQFFGPGTRLTVL.

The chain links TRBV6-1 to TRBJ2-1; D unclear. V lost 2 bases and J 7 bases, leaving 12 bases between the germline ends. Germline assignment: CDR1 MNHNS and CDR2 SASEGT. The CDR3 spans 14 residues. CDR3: CASSESWVLNEQFF. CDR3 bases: TGTGCCAGCAGTGAATCGTGGGTCCTTAATGAGCAGTTCTTC.